A selection of T cell receptor beta chains follows, all from one sample in a study of response to subunit inactivated influenza vaccine. Each CDR3 protein is one row after TCRdb ran MiXCR on the RT-PCR reads. The sample includes about 700,000 distinct CDR3 sequences, 14% of them seen just once. The sequencing used PBMCs from blood, collected 14 to 15 days before vaccination. The receptors were gathered from a man aged 45 to 65 who received an inactivated influenza vaccine. CDR3s include the opening cysteine and the closing phenylalanine or tryptophan. Each record gives: D gene, V gene, clone size, J gene, CDR3 protein, CDR3 DNA. D genes are given only for firm matches. Rows may omit the clone size; those that give it use once, few, many or a size class.

>TRBD1|TRBV6-4|.|TRBJ2-1
CASSDLGTGDPNEQFF
TGTGCCAGCAGTGATCTCGGGACAGGGGACCCCAATGAGCAGTTCTTC
>TRBD2|TRBV18|few|TRBJ2-4
CASSPSGMNIQYF
TGTGCCAGCTCACCTAGCGGGATGAACATTCAGTACTTC
>TRBD1|TRBV7-6|once|TRBJ2-5
CASSLTDRPGTGLETQYF
TGTGCCAGCAGCCTAACCGACCGTCCCGGGACAGGGTTGGAGACCCAGTACTTC
>TRBD1|TRBV12-3/TRBV12-4|few|TRBJ1-1
CASSDRAGNTEAFF
TGTGCCAGCAGCGACAGGGCTGGAAACACTGAAGCTTTCTTT
>.|TRBV20-1|few|TRBJ2-7
CSAQDNFYEQYF
TGCAGTGCTCAGGACAATTTTTACGAGCAGTACTTC
>.|TRBV29-1|many|TRBJ2-1
CSVEGRGMPYNEQFF
TGCAGCGTTGAAGGGAGGGGTATGCCCTACAATGAGCAGTTCTTC
>.|TRBV12-3/TRBV12-4|many|TRBJ1-4
CASSLGPERGKLFF
TGTGCCAGCAGTCTGGGACCCGAAAGGGGAAAACTGTTTTTT
>TRBD1|TRBV20-1|few|TRBJ2-7
CSASFTGQAREQYF
TGCAGTGCTAGCTTTACCGGACAGGCTCGCGAGCAGTACTTC
>TRBD2|TRBV7-8|few|TRBJ2-1
CASSLGLAASSSYNEQFF
TGTGCCAGCAGCCTCGGACTAGCGGCTTCGAGCTCCTACAATGAGCAGTTCTTC
>TRBD2|TRBV10-3|.|TRBJ2-1
CAISAGNSGRGYNEQFF
TGTGCCATCAGTGCGGGGAATAGCGGGAGGGGTTACAATGAGCAGTTCTTC
>.|TRBV20-1|few|TRBJ2-5
CSARDLGGLETQYF
TGCAGTGCTAGAGATCTTGGAGGGTTGGAGACCCAGTACTTC
>.|TRBV7-9|.|TRBJ1-6
CASSLGTNSPLHF
TGTGCCAGCAGCTTAGGGACTAATTCACCCCTCCACTTT
>.|TRBV20-1|.|TRBJ2-7
CSARSFGRVGEQYF
TGCAGTGCTAGATCCTTCGGCAGGGTGGGCGAGCAGTACTTC
>TRBD1|TRBV7-2|.|TRBJ1-2
CASSTQGFYGYTF
TGTGCCAGCAGCACACAGGGGTTCTATGGCTACACCTTC